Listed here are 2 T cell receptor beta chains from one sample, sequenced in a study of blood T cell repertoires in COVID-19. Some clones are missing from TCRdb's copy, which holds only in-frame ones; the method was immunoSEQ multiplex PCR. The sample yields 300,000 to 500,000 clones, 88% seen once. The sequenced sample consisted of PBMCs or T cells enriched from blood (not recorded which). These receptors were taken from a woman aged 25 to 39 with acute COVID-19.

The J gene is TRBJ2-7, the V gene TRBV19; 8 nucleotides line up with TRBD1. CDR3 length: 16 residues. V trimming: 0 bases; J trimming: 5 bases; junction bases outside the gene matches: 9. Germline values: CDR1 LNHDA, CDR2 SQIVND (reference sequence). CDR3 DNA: TGTGCCAGTAGTATAGATCCCGCCCGGACAGGGAACGAGCAGTACTTC. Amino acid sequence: CASSIDPARTGNEQYF.

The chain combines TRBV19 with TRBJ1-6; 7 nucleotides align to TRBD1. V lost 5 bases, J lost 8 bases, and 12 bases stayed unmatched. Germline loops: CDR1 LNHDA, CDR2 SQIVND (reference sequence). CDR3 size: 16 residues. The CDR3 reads CASSDRDSVTYSPLHF. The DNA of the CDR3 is TGTGCCAGTAGTGACCGGGACAGCGTTACTTATTCACCCCTCCACTTT.